These 11 T cell receptor beta chains were sequenced from one sample in a study of neurological immune-mediated disorders. Each CDR3 protein gets one entry after TCRdb re-called the 5' RACE reads with MiXCR. The sample lists 65,000 to 90,000 distinct CDR3 sequences, 2.5% to 4% occurring once. The sequenced sample consisted of PBMCs. The receptors stem from a woman in her fifties or sixties with multiple sclerosis.

The table lists this clonotype with many counts. The chain carries TRBV28 and TRBJ2-3, with D perhaps matching TRBD1 or TRBD2 (5 bases each). The germline CDR1 and CDR2 sequences are MDHEN and SYDVKM. This CDR3 has 13 residues. Trimming left V 6 bases short and J 2 bases short, with 9 bases between. The CDR3 loop is CASRGPFTDTQYF. The CDR3 coding sequence is TGTGCCAGCAGGGGACCATTCACAGATACGCAGTATTTT. Full variable domain (missing parts from reference TRBV28 and TRBJ2-3): DVKVTQSSRYLVKRTGEKVFLECVQDMDHENMFWYRQDPGLGLRLIYFSYDVKMKEKGDIPEGYSVSREKKERFSLILESASTNQTSMYLCASRGPFTDTQYFGPGTRLTVL.

About this clonotype itself: This likely comes from a read error, as the CDR3 has no conserved phenylalanine or tryptophan at its end. The DNA is omitted, as the CDR3 cannot be located on it reliably, and the CDR3 follows TCRdb's listing. The chain carries TRBV20-1 and TRBJ2-1; no DNA check was done on the table's D call, TRBD2. The CDR3 sequence runs 11 residues, both termini included. The V gene's germline CDR1 is DFQATT and CDR2 SNEGSKA (reference sequence). CDR3 protein: CSVPSGRGQLL.

This clonotype appeared many times. The chain combines TRBV4-1 with TRBJ2-6; D not certain. The CDR3 is 16 amino acids. Trimming shortened V by 4 bases and J by 2 bases, and 12 bases separated the two germline ends. CDR1 is MGHRA and CDR2 is YSYEKL in the germline V gene. The CDR3 DNA follows: TGCGCCAGCAGCCCCCGTCAGCCGGCTGGGGCCAACGTCCTGACTTTC. It codes for CASSPRQPAGANVLTF.

For this clonotype: A much larger clone is a single base away; this may be a read error. This sequence joins TRBV20-1 and TRBJ2-5, with 8 nucleotides matching TRBD2. The CDR3 loop spans 13 amino acids. Germline loops: CDR1 DFQATT, CDR2 SNEGSKA (reference sequence). The CDR3 DNA sequence: TGCAGTGCTCCCAAGCGGGAGCAGGAGAACCAGTACTTC. Translated, it gives CSAPKREQENQYF.

The table lists this clonotype with many counts. V usage is TRBV9 and J usage is TRBJ2-5; 10 bases align to TRBD2. The CDR3 length is 14 residues. V lost 1 base to trimming and J lost 6 bases; unmatched junction nucleotides: 3. The V gene's germline CDR1 is SGDLS and CDR2 YYNGEE. CDR3 sequence (DNA): TGTGCCAGCAGCGTATTAGCGGGAGGTCAGACCCAGTACTTC. Translation gives CASSVLAGGQTQYF.

This clonotype was recorded many times. This sequence joins TRBV4-2 and TRBJ2-2, with D possibly being TRBD1 or TRBD2 (5 bases each). V was clipped by 5 bases and J by 4 bases, with 35 bases between them. This CDR3 comprises 22 residues. Per germline, CDR1 LGHNA and CDR2 YNFKEQ. The CDR3 nucleotides are TGTGCCAGCAGCGCTCCCCCTAGAGGGTCGGCGGCTAGTGGGGCTAGCACCGGGGAGCTGTTTTTT. Its protein is CASSAPPRGSAASGASTGELFF.

This clonotype was counted at least ten times. This sequence joins TRBV5-1 and TRBJ2-6; tentatively, D is TRBD1 (7 bases). Looked up from germline, CDR1 is SGHRS and CDR2 is YFSETQ. Trimming shortened V by 0 bases and J by 1 base, and 11 bases separated the two germline ends. The CDR3 length is 17 residues. This CDR3 is CASSLAQGGSGANVLTF. The CDR3 region has the DNA TGCGCCAGCAGCTTGGCCCAGGGGGGATCTGGGGCCAACGTCCTGACTTTC.

V usage is TRBV4-1 and J usage is TRBJ1-5; TRBD1 matches 9 bases. Germline values: CDR1 MGHRA, CDR2 YSYEKL. J gave up 6 bases and V 2 bases, and 17 bases lay outside the gene matches. This CDR3 has 19 residues. The CDR3 region has the DNA TGCGCCAGCAGCCAATTCCATGATCAAACAGGGGGCGACCCTCAGCCCCAGCATTTT. Its translation: CASSQFHDQTGGDPQPQHF.

This clonotype was found many times. This chain uses TRBV20-1 with TRBJ1-5; D remains unclear. The CDR3 runs 12 residues. The V end lost 6 bases, the J end lost 4 bases, and 10 bases lay between the germline ends. Per germline, CDR1 DFQATT and CDR2 SNEGSKA (reference sequence). The chain's CDR3 is CSARGPNQPQHF. CDR3 bases: TGCAGTGCGCGAGGTCCTAATCAGCCCCAGCATTTT.

This clonotype was counted many times. This sequence joins TRBV20-1 and TRBJ1-2; D remains unclear. The ends were cut back, 7 bases at V and 4 bases at J, with 13 bases in the middle. Germline CDR1 is DFQATT and CDR2 is SNEGSKA (reference sequence). This CDR3 contains 12 residues. The CDR3 loop reads CSVGDTAYGYTF. CDR3 bases: TGCAGTGTTGGAGACACAGCCTATGGCTACACCTTC.

This clonotype was detected ten times or more. This chain uses TRBV7-6 with TRBJ2-5; 11 bases are shared with TRBD2. From germline, CDR1 is SGHVS and CDR2 FNYEAQ. This CDR3 region has 15 residues. V lost 4 bases and J lost 3; bases outside the gene matches: 4. CDR3: CASSYTSGSKETQYF. In DNA, the CDR3 is TGTGCCAGCAGCTACACTAGCGGGAGTAAAGAGACCCAGTACTTC.